Below are 2 T cell receptor beta chains sequenced from a single sample in a study of beta chain features in type 1 diabetes. Expressed TCRB transcripts were sequenced because the entire RNA isolate underwent reverse transcription. Profiling relied on immunoSEQ multiplex PCR, and the TCRdb table lists in-frame clones only, not all of them. The repertoire holds 110,000 to 150,000 clones, with roughly 9.7% as singletons. Sequencing was performed on central memory CD4+ T cells from blood. All receptors derive from a woman aged 35 to 49 in good health.

This clone appeared a few times. The rearrangement joins TRBV18 to TRBJ2-5, with 7 positions matching TRBD2. The V gene's germline CDR1 is KGHSH and CDR2 LQKENI. This CDR3 spans 13 amino acids. Unmatched junction bases numbered 2, after V lost 0 bases and J lost 7 bases. The DNA for the CDR3 is TGTGCCAGCTCACCACCGAGGGAGGGGACCCAGTACTTC. Its protein is CASSPPREGTQYF.

The chain carries TRBV2 and TRBJ2-2; no reliable D call. Germline V gene lookup returns CDR1 SNHLY and CDR2 FYNNEI. The length of the CDR3 is 13 residues. Trimming left V 5 bases short and J 1 base short, with 5 bases between. CDR3 sequence (DNA): TGTGCCAGCAGTCCGGGGAACACCGGGGAGCTGTTTTTT. This codes for CASSPGNTGELFF. Using reference TRBV2 and TRBJ2-2 for the parts outside the CDR3, the full variable domain is EPEVTQTPSHQVTQMGQEVILRCVPISNHLYFYWYRQILGQKVEFLVSFYNNEISEKSEIFDDQFSVERPDGSNFTLKIRSTKLEDSAMYFCASSPGNTGELFFGEGSRLTVL.